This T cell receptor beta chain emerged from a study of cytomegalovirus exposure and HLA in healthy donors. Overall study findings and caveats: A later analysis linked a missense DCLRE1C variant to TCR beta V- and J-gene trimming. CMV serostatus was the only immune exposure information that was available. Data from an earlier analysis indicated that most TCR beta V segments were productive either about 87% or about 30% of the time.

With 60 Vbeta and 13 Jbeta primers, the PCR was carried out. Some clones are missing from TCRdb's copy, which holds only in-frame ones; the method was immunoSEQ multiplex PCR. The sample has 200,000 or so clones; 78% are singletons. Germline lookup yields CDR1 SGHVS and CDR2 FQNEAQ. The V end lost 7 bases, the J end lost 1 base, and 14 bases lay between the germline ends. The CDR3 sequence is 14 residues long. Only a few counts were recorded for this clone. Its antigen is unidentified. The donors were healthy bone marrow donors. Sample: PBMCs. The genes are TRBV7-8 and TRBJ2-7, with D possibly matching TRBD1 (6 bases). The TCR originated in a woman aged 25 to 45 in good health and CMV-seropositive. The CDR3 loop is CASTGQTVSYEQYF. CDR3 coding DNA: TGTGCCAGCACCGGACAGACCGTTTCCTACGAGCAGTACTTC.